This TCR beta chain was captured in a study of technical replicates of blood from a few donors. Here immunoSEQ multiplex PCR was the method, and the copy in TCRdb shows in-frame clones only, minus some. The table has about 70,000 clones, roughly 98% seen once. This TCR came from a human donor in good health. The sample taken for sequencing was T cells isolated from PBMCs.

CDR3 DNA sequence: TGTGCCAGCAGCCCCTGGGCCAACTCGGAAGAAAAACTGTTTTTT. This encodes CASSPWANSEEKLFF. This rearrangement joins TRBV7-6 to TRBJ1-4; D is uncertain. Germline V gene data show CDR1 as SGHVS and CDR2 as FNYEAQ. V was pared by 5 bases and J by 8 bases, with 18 bases between. The CDR3 loop spans 15 amino acids.